Presented here are 8 T cell receptor beta chains from one specimen sequenced in a study of monozygotic twins with cystic fibrosis. Sequencing was performed with immunoSEQ multiplex PCR; in TCRdb, only in-frame clones are kept and a portion is missing. The sample holds some 10,000 clones, 99% seen once. Material for sequencing was blood. The source is a man aged 18 to 30 with cystic fibrosis.

The chain carries TRBV18 and TRBJ2-7; the D gene could be TRBD1 or TRBD2 (5 bases each). Looked up from germline, CDR1 is KGHSH and CDR2 is LQKENI. Trimming took off 6 bases at V and 2 bases at J, with 11 bases between the two ends. This CDR3 contains 13 residues. CDR3 amino acids: CASSPPGPYEQYF. Here the CDR3 DNA reads TGTGCCAGCTCCCCCCCGGGACCCTACGAGCAGTACTTC.

The chain combines TRBV6-5 with TRBJ2-2; 10 nucleotides match TRBD2. V lost 6 bases and J lost 4; bases outside the gene matches: 5. The length of the CDR3 is 15 residues. The germline V gene has CDR1 MNHEY and CDR2 SVGAGI. For the CDR3, the DNA is TGTGCCAGCAGGCCCGGGACTAGCGTCACCGGGGAGCTGTTTTTT. Amino acid sequence: CASRPGTSVTGELFF.

This chain connects TRBV7-2 to TRBJ1-5, with unresolved D. Trimming took off 3 bases at V and 2 bases at J, with 8 bases between the two ends. CDR3 length: 14 amino acids. The germline gives CDR1 SGHTA, CDR2 FQGNSA. The chain's CDR3 is CASSFTTGNQPQHF. The CDR3 DNA reads TGTGCCAGCAGCTTTACAACCGGCAATCAGCCCCAGCATTTT.

The chain uses TRBV2 and TRBJ2-7; D is unclear. This CDR3 region has 11 residues. In germline, CDR1 is SNHLY, CDR2 FYNNEI. V was clipped by 8 bases and J by 9 bases, with 14 bases between them. The CDR3 sequence is CASLAPGGQYF. The CDR3 bases are TGTGCCAGCTTGGCCCCCGGCGGGCAGTACTTC.

This chain connects TRBV7-2 to TRBJ2-5; D remains unclear. Germline V gene data show CDR1 as SGHTA and CDR2 as FQGNSA. CDR3 length equals 15 residues. V lost 2 bases and J 2 bases, leaving 12 bases between the germline ends. CDR3 nucleotide sequence: TGTGCCAGCAGCTTAAATGTGAGGATACAAGAGACCCAGTACTTC. It encodes CASSLNVRIQETQYF.

The chain is built from TRBV6-1 and TRBJ2-2; D call uncertain. The CDR3 covers 14 residues. V was clipped by 7 bases and J by 6 bases, with 15 bases between them. The V gene's germline CDR1 is MNHNS and CDR2 SASEGT. This CDR3 reads CASTPTTVSGELFF. Here the CDR3 DNA reads TGTGCCAGCACCCCAACTACGGTCTCCGGGGAGCTGTTTTTT.

The CDR3 region is CASSGQGSTDTQYF. CDR3 DNA sequence: TGTGCCAGCAGCGGACAGGGGTCCACAGATACGCAGTATTTT. The J gene is TRBJ2-3, the V gene TRBV9, with 8 bases aligning to TRBD1. The CDR3 contains 14 residues. Germline values: CDR1 SGDLS, CDR2 YYNGEE. The V gene end was trimmed by 3 bases and the J gene end by 2 bases; junction bases not matched to a gene: 2.

This chain joins TRBV30 and TRBJ1-2; D unclear. Germline V gene data show CDR1 as GTSNPN and CDR2 as SVGIG (reference sequence). The CDR3 has 14 residues. The germline V and J ends were trimmed by 3 bases and 4 bases, with 15 bases remaining between them. In DNA form, the CDR3 reads TGTGCCTGGAGCTACCGGCAGTTAGGCTATGGCTACACCTTC. This encodes CAWSYRQLGYGYTF.